This T cell receptor (beta chain) originates from a study of T cell responses to AZD1222 COVID-19 vaccine. Broader study findings: Clonal diversity was possibly underestimated, and white British individuals and females predominated among donors. Baseline seropositivity characterized only a handful of AZD1222 recipients. Vaccine-associated CD4 TCRs ranged over spike, dominating at 160-218 and 743-854. As reported, nearly half of all spike-specific TCRs target variant regions that are unmutated.

The ends were cut back, 0 bases at V and 3 bases at J, with 13 bases in the middle. CDR1 and CDR2 from the germline V gene are SGHRS and YFSETQ. This CDR3 is built from 15 residues. Assay used: immunoSEQ multiplex PCR; TCRdb lists only in-frame clones, some missing. The data contain roughly 120,000 clones, 80% to 90% of them singletons. Comments on this clone: Its antigen is not known.

The rearrangement links TRBV5-1 to TRBJ2-7; D unresolved. This sequence was found in an adult in good health. Sequencing used peripheral blood, obtained on day 0 of AZD1222 vaccination. Here the CDR3 reads CASSLEISLLYEQYF. CDR3 DNA sequence: TGCGCCAGCAGCTTGGAAATTTCACTACTCTACGAGCAGTACTTC.